The TCR beta chain described here comes from a study of T cell responses to AZD1222 COVID-19 vaccine. Across the study: Investigators merged groups given second doses at roughly 4 or roughly 12 weeks.

Some clones are missing from TCRdb's copy, which holds only in-frame ones; the method was immunoSEQ multiplex PCR. In the table there are 120,000 or so clones, about 90% of which are singletons. The trim removed 5 bases at V and 6 bases at J, leaving 1 base unmatched. This CDR3 contains 13 residues. Germline V gene data show CDR1 as LNHDA and CDR2 as SQIVND (reference sequence). Whole-study results and caveats: Breadth and depth of Spike-specific TCRs rose after two AZD1222 doses. Clonal diversity may have been underestimated, and the donors were mostly white British, with more females than males. Repertoires in all cases were sampled only once the peak T cell response had passed.

With regard to this clone: Its matching antigen is unknown.

The sequence was collected from an adult in good health. This chain connects TRBV19 to TRBJ2-1; TRBD1 matches at 10 bases. Sequences were derived from peripheral blood, sampled on day 0 of AZD1222 vaccination. The CDR3 sequence: CASSGQGVNEQFF. The CDR3 bases are TGTGCCAGTAGTGGACAGGGGGTCAATGAGCAGTTCTTC.